Following are 9 T cell receptor beta chains from one sample sequenced in a study of OX40 agonist ivuxolimab in advanced cancers. Assay: immunoSEQ multiplex PCR; the TCRdb copy retains only in-frame clones and omits some. The table has about 56,000 clones, roughly 82% seen once. Sequenced here: CD4+ or CD8+ T cells sorted from blood, sampled in a trial of the OX40 agonist ivuxolimab. The receptors were gathered from an adult with an advanced solid tumor such as melanoma, head and neck, liver or kidney cancer.

The J gene is TRBJ2-2, the V gene TRBV29-1; 8 bases agree with TRBD1. Trimming removed 5 bases from V and 0 bases from J; junction bases left unmatched: 8. Germline lookup yields CDR1 SQVTM and CDR2 ANQGSEA. This CDR3 comprises 16 residues. DNA for the CDR3: TGCAGCGTTTGGACAGGGTACGTCCCGAACACCGGGGAGCTGTTTTTT. This sequence encodes CSVWTGYVPNTGELFF.

V usage is TRBV6-1 and J usage is TRBJ2-1, with 8 bases aligning to TRBD1. The germline V gene encodes CDR1 MNHNS and CDR2 SASEGT. The CDR3 covers 15 residues. The trim removed 6 bases at V and 10 bases at J, leaving 14 bases unmatched. The CDR3 DNA sequence: TGTGCCAGCAGGCACGGACAGGGTGGTTCTAAAGAGCAGTTCTTC. Residues: CASRHGQGGSKEQFF.

This clone was recorded once. The chain uses TRBV28 and TRBJ2-5; D ambiguous. V dropped 11 bases and J dropped 0 bases, with 16 bases sitting between them. The CDR3 runs 14 residues. Germline loops: CDR1 MDHEN, CDR2 SYDVKM. The CDR3 is CAGPDGWYQETQYF. In nucleotides, the CDR3 is TGTGCCGGACCGGACGGTTGGTACCAAGAGACCCAGTACTTC.

The CDR3 coding sequence is TGTGCCAGCAGCTTGGACGGACATAGCAATCAGCCCCAGCATTTT. It codes for CASSLDGHSNQPQHF. The chain recombines TRBV5-4 with TRBJ1-5, with D perhaps matching TRBD1 (5 bases). Germline values: CDR1 SGHNT, CDR2 YYREEE (reference sequence). V lost 0 bases to trimming and J lost 0 bases, with 7 bases between them. CDR3 length equals 15 residues.

The chain joins TRBV4-2 to TRBJ2-7, with a weak D call TRBD2 (5 bases). The length of the CDR3 is 13 residues. V lost 4 bases and J 4 bases, leaving 11 bases between the germline ends. Germline values: CDR1 LGHNA, CDR2 YNFKEQ. The CDR3 reads CASSPSGGYEQYF. CDR3 DNA sequence: TGTGCCAGCAGCCCGAGCGGAGGTTACGAGCAGTACTTC.

The chain carries TRBV18 and TRBJ1-2; no clear D. The germline gives CDR1 KGHSH, CDR2 LQKENI. V was clipped by 2 bases and J by 8 bases, with 18 bases between them. The CDR3 loop spans 15 amino acids. The CDR3 DNA follows: TGTGCCAGCTCACCATCCCGGACGGAGGGAGGAGGCTACACCTTC. It codes for CASSPSRTEGGGYTF.

J is TRBJ1-2 and V is TRBV27; D is unclear. The CDR3 has 14 residues. Deletions cut 0 bases from V and 4 bases from J, with 9 bases between. Germline CDR1 MNHEY, CDR2 SMNVEV (reference sequence). The CDR3 here is CASSLSGRIYGYTF. The CDR3 nucleotides are TGTGCCAGCAGTTTATCTGGTCGCATCTATGGCTACACCTTC.

This clone was seen once. This chain's CDR3 is CASSVDSLTEAFF. The DNA for the CDR3 is TGCGCCAGCAGTGTGGACAGCCTCACTGAAGCTTTCTTT. The chain uses TRBV10-1 and TRBJ1-1; a possible D gene is TRBD1 (6 bases). CDR3 length equals 13 residues. From germline, CDR1 is WNHNN and CDR2 SYGVQD (reference sequence). Deletions cut 4 bases from V and 4 bases from J, with 10 bases between.

This clone was detected only once. This rearrangement joins TRBV9 to TRBJ1-3; D not resolved. The CDR3 loop spans 15 amino acids. The germline gives CDR1 SGDLS, CDR2 YYNGEE. With 0 bases removed from V and 0 bases from J, the gap between germline ends came to 7 bases. The CDR3 DNA reads as TGTGCCAGCAGCGTAGGTATCCTCTCTGGAAACACCATATATTTT. This encodes CASSVGILSGNTIYF.